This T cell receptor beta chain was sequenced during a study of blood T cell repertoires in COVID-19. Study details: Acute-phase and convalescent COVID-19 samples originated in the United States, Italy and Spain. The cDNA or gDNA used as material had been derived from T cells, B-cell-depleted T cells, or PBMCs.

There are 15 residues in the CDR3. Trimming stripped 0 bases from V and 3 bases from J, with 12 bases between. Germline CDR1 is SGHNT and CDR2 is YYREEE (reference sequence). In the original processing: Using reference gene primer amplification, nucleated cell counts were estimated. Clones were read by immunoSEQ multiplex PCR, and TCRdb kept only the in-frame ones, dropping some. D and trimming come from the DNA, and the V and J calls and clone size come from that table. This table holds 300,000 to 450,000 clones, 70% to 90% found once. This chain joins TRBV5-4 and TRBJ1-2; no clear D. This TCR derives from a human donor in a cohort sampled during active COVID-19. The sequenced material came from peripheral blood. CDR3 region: CASSLGRDRDYGYTF. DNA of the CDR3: TGTGCCAGCAGCTTGGGGAGGGATCGAGACTATGGCTACACCTTC.